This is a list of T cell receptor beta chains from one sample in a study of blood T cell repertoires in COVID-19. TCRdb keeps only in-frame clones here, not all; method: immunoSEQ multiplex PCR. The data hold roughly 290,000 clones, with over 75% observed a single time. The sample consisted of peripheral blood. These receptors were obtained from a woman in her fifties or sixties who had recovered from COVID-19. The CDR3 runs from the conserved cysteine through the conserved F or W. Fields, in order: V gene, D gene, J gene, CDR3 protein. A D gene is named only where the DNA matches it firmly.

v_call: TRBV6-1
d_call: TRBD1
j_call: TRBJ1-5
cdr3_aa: CASSEWTGHQPQHF

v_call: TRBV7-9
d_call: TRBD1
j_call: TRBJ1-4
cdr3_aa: CASSLRRDSGGEKLFF

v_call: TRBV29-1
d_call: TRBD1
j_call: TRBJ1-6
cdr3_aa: CSVSQGGNSPLHF

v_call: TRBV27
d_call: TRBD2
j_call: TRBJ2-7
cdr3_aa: CASRPVAGGIYEQYF

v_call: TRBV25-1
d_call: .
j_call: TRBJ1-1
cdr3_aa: CASSSPTGNTEAFF

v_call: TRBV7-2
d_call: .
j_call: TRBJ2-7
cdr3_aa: CASSSLLSYEQYF

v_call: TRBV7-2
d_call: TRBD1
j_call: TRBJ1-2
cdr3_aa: CASNEGARGYTF

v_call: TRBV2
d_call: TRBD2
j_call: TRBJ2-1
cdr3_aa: CASSETASGMSSYNEQFF

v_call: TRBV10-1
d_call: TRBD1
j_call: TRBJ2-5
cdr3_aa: CASSGDRGGPETQYF

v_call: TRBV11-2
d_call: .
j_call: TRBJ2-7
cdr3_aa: CASSLLAQSSYEQYF

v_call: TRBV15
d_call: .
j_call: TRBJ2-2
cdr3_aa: CATSGRLGGVTGELFF

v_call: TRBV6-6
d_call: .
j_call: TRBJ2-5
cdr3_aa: CASSPKSWRAEETQYF

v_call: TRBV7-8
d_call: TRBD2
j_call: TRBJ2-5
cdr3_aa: CASSSGTSGRYQETQYF

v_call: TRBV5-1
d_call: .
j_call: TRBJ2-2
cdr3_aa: CASSFQYTGELFF

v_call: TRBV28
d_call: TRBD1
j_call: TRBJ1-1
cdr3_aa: CASSEGTEVEAFF

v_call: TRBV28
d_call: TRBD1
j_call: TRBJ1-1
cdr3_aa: CASSGGLTEAFF

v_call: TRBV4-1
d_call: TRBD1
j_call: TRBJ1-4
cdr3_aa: CASSQHRGVGEKLFF

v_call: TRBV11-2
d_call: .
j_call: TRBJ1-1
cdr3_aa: CASSPNTNTEAFF

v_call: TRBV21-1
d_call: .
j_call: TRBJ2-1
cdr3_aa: CASSKHSGGGNEQFF

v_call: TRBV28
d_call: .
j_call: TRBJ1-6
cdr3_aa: CASSLSGGAGNSPLHF

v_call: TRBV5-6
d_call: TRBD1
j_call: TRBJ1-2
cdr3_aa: CASTQGLGGYTF

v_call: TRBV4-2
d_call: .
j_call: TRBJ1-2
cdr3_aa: CASSQDGRTPPYGYTF

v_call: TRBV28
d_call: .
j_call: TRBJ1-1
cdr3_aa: CASSFYPGEAFF

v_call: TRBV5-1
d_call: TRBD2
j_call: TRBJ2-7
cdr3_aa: CASSPHGLAGPGEQYF

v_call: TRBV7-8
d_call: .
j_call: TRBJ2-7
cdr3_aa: CASSIPPGPPYEQYF

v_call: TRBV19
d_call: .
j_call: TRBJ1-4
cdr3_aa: CASLNGAGGEKLFF

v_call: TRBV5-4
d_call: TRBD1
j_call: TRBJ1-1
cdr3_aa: CASSFGTGLNTEAFF

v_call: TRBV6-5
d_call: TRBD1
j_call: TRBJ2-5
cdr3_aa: CASSNRDRVQETQYF

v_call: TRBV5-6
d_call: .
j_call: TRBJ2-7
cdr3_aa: CASSRAGWVEQYF